This T cell receptor (beta chain) stems from a study of early T cells in non-severe SARS-CoV-2 infection. Looking at the study overall: Bulk RNA taken from unsorted whole blood was sequenced, leaving chains unpaired. Study-wide points: Reliance on VDJdb matching favored anti-spike CD8 responses; private and CD4 specificities were missed.

Unique molecular identifiers were added to individual cDNA molecules. TCRdb reprocessed the 5' RACE reads via MiXCR and lists one record per CDR3 protein. Seen here are roughly 63,000 distinct CDR3 sequences, 10% to 15% observed once, and the top ten hold roughly 4.7%. The CDR3 covers 17 residues. Of note for this clonotype: The antigen remains undetermined.

This receptor was obtained from an adult who was a healthcare worker with PCR-confirmed SARS-CoV-2 infection or an uninfected control (not recorded which). Sequenced input: whole blood. V usage is TRBV21-1 and J usage is TRBJ1-3; the D call TRBD1 from the table was never checked on the DNA. TRBV21-1 is given as a pseudogene. This CDR3 is CASSKGESTRGGNTIYF. The CDR3 region has the DNA TGTGCCAGCAGCAAAGGGGAGAGCACCCGGGGTGGAAACACCATATATTTT.